The source of this T cell receptor (beta chain) is a study of response to subunit inactivated influenza vaccine. Using its own MiXCR run on the RT-PCR reads, TCRdb lists one record per CDR3 protein. The sample consists of about 540,000 distinct CDR3 sequences, around 25% of them appearing once. Looked up from germline, CDR1 is SGHTA and CDR2 is FQGNSA. The V end lost 1 base, the J end lost 4 bases, and 13 bases lay between the germline ends. This CDR3 has 16 residues. These data also formed part of another study, on T cells expressing NK-cell markers. As reported in that work: UMIs accompanied the 5'RACE template switching by which TCR beta cDNA was made. Repertoires of TCR beta were obtained from T cells sorted as CD3+CD56+NKG2C+, CD3+CD56+NKG2C- and CD3+CD56-NKG2C+. Among CD8+ T cells from about six donors, dominant NKG2C+ clonotypes accounted for about 1.0-7.5%.

This chain connects TRBV7-2 to TRBJ2-2; D is perhaps TRBD2 (5 bases). The TCR comes from a man between 50 and 59 years old who received an inactivated influenza vaccine. The source material was CD4+ T cells sorted from PBMCs, sampled about 12 days after vaccination. This CDR3 is CASSLVGRTGTGELFF. The CDR3 region has the DNA TGTGCCAGCAGCTTAGTCGGTAGGACTGGCACCGGGGAGCTGTTTTTT.